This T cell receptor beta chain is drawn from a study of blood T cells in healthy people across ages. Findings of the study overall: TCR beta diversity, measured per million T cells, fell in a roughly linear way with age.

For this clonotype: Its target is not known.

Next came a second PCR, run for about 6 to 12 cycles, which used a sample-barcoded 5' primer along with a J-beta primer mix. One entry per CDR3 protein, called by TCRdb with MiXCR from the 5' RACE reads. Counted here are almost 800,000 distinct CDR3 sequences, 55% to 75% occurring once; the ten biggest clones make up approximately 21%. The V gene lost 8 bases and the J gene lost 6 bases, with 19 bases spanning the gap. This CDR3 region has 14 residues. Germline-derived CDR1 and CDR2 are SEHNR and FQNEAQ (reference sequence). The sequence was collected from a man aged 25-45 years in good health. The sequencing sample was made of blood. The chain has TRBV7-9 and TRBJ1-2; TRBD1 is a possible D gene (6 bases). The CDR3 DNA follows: TGTGCCAGCTCCTTCCCAGGACAGCTAAATGGCTACACCTTC. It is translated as CASSFPGQLNGYTF.